The rows below give T cell receptor beta chains drawn from one sample of a study of T-cell reconstitution after alpha-beta-depleted transplantation in children. TCRdb reprocessed the PCR reads with MiXCR, giving one entry per CDR3 protein. The sample carries about 610,000 distinct CDR3 sequences, approximately 30% recorded once. Material: PBMCs, obtained before TCRalphabeta/CD19-depleted stem cell transplant. The origin of the receptors is a boy under two years old with Wiskott-Aldrich syndrome, due to receive a stem cell transplant. The CDR3 runs from the conserved cysteine through the conserved F or W. Fields, in order: clone size, D gene, J gene, V gene, CDR3 protein, CDR3 DNA. The D gene is left open where the match is weak. The size field is filled for only some rows; it gives once, few, many or a size class.

>.|TRBD1|TRBJ1-3|TRBV5-1
CASSVRGQAGNTIYF
TGCGCCAGCAGCGTACGCGGACAGGCCGGGAACACCATATATTTT
>.|TRBD2|TRBJ2-5|TRBV7-9
CASSLAGDMKTQYF
TGTGCCAGCAGTTTAGCGGGAGATATGAAGACCCAGTACTTC
>few|TRBD1|TRBJ1-5|TRBV10-3
CAISLRQGVGNQPQHF
TGTGCCATCAGTTTAAGACAGGGGGTAGGCAATCAGCCCCAGCATTTT
>.|.|TRBJ1-1|TRBV5-1
CASRGGFVTEAFF
TGCGCCAGCCGGGGGGGTTTTGTCACTGAAGCTTTCTTT
>.|.|TRBJ1-2|TRBV5-1
CASSFYQGDGYTF
TGCGCCAGCAGCTTTTACCAGGGTGACGGCTACACCTTC
>.|.|TRBJ2-7|TRBV11-2
CASSPGARDVYEQYF
TGTGCCAGCAGCCCCGGGGCCCGGGACGTCTACGAGCAGTACTTC
>.|.|TRBJ1-4|TRBV7-8
CASSSPPWPRVGSNEKLFF
TGTGCCAGCAGCTCGCCCCCCTGGCCCAGGGTAGGGTCTAATGAAAAACTGTTTTTT
>.|TRBD1|TRBJ1-1|TRBV7-8
CASSLAQGGTGTEAFF
TGTGCCAGCAGCTTAGCTCAGGGGGGTACTGGCACTGAAGCTTTCTTT
>.|.|TRBJ2-1|TRBV20-1
CSATLNNEQFF
TGCAGTGCTACACTTAACAATGAGCAGTTCTTC
>.|TRBD1|TRBJ1-3|TRBV30
CAWSVGTAGNTIYF
TGTGCCTGGAGTGTCGGGACAGCTGGAAACACCATATATTTT
>few|TRBD2|TRBJ2-7|TRBV6-5
CASSYSGGGLEYEQYF
TGTGCCAGCAGTTACTCCGGGGGAGGGCTTGAATACGAGCAGTACTTC
>few|TRBD2|TRBJ2-5|TRBV20-1
CSARDPAGGSETQYF
TGCAGTGCTAGAGATCCGGCGGGGGGCTCCGAGACCCAGTACTTC
>few|.|TRBJ1-1|TRBV5-5
CASSLRQTTEAFF
TGTGCCAGCAGCTTGCGTCAGACCACTGAAGCTTTCTTT
>few|TRBD2|TRBJ2-5|TRBV12-3/TRBV12-4
CASSLGTSGRQETQYF
TGTGCCAGCAGTTTAGGGACTAGCGGGCGCCAAGAGACCCAGTACTTC
>.|.|TRBJ1-3|TRBV5-1
CASSETVGNTIYF
TGCGCCAGCAGCGAGACGGTTGGAAACACCATATATTTT
>.|.|TRBJ1-1|TRBV5-5
CASSLSNRLKSEAFF
TGTGCCAGCAGCTTGTCTAACCGACTCAAATCTGAAGCTTTCTTT
>few|TRBD1|TRBJ1-1|TRBV7-6
CASSVIQGAPNTEAFF
TGTGCCAGCAGCGTTATACAGGGGGCCCCGAACACTGAAGCTTTCTTT
>.|TRBD2|TRBJ2-1|TRBV14
CASSQVLPTSGSYEQFF
TGTGCCAGCAGCCAAGTTCTACCGACTAGCGGGAGCTATGAGCAGTTCTTC
>few|TRBD1|TRBJ1-1|TRBV4-1
CASSDWTGQNTEAFF
TGCGCCAGCAGCGATTGGACAGGGCAGAACACTGAAGCTTTCTTT
>.|TRBD2|TRBJ2-7|TRBV10-3
CAIKTTSGRPYEQYF
TGTGCCATCAAGACTACTAGCGGGAGGCCATACGAGCAGTACTTC